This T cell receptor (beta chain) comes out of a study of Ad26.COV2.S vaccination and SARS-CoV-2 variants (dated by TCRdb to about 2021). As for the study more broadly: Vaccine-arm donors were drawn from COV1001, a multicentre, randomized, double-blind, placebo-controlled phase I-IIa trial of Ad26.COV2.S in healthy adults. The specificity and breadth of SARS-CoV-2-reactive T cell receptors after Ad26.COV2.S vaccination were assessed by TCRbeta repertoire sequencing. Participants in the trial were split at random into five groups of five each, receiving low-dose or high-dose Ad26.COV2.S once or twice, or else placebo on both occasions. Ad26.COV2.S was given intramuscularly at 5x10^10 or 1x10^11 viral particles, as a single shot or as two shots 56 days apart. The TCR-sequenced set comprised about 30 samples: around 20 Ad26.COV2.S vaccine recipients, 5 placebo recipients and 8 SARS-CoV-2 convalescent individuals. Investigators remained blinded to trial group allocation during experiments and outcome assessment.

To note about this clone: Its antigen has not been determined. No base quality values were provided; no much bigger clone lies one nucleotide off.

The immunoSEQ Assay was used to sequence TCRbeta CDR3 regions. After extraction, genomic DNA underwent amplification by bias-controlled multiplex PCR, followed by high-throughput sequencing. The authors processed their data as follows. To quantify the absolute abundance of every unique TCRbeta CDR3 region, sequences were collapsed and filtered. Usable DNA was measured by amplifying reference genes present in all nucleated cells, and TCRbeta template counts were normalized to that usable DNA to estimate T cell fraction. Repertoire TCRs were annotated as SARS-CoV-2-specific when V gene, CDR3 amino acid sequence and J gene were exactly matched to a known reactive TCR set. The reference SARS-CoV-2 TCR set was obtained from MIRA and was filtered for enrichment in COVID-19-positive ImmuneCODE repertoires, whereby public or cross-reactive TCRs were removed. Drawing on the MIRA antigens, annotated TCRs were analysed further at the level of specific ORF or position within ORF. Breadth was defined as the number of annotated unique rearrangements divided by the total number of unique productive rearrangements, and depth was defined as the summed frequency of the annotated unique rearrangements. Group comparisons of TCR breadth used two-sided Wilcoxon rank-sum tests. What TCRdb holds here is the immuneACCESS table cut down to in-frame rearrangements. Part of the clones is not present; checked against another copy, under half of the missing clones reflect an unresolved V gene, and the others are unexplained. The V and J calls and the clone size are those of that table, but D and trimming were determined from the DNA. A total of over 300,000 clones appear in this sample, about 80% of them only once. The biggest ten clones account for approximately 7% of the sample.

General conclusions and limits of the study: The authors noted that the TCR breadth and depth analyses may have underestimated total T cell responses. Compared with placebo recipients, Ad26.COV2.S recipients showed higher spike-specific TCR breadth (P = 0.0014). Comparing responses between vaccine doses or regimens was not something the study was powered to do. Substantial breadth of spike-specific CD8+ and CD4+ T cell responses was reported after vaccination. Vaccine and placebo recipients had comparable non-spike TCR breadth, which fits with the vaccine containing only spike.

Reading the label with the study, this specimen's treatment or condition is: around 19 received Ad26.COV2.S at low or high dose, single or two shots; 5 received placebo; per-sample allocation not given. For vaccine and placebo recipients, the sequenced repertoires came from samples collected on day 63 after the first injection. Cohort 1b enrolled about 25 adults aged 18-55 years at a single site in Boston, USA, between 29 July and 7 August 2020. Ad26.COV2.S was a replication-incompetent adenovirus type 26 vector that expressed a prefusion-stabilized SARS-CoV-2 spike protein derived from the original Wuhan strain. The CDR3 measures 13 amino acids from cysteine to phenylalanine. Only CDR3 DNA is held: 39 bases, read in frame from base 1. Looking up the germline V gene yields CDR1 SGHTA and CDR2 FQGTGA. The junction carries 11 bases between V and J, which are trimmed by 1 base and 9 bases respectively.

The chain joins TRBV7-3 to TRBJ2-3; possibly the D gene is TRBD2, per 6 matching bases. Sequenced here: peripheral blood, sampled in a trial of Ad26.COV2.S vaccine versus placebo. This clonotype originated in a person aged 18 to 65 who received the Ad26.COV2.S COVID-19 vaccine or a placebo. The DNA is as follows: TGTGCCAGCAGCTTAAAGGGCAGCGGGACGCAGTATTTT. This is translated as CASSLKGSGTQYF. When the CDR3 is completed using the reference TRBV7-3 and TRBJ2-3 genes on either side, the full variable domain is GAGVSQTPSNKVTEKGKYVELRCDPISGHTALYWYRQSLGQGPEFLIYFQGTGAADDSGLPNDRFFAVRPEGSVSTLKIQRTERGDSAVYLCASSLKGSGTQYFGPGTRLTVL.